The subject of this entry is one T cell receptor beta chain. This entry is derived from a study of blood T cell repertoires in COVID-19. About the research overall: There were acute and convalescent COVID-19 samples, and they came from the United States, Italy and Spain. PBMCs, B-cell-depleted T cells, or T cells provided the cDNA or gDNA that made up the material.

Original handling: Nucleated cell number was recorded as an estimate derived from reference gene primer amplification. Clones were sequenced by immunoSEQ multiplex PCR, and TCRdb holds only the in-frame ones, with some missing. That table supplies the V and J calls and clone size; D and trimming were determined from the DNA. The sample comprises about 120,000 clones, approximately 83% of which are singletons, and about 11% rests with the top ten. J gave up 2 bases and V 6 bases, and 1 base lay outside the gene matches. Germline V gives CDR1 MNHEY, CDR2 SVGAGI. CDR3 size: 14 residues. Sequenced sample: peripheral blood. V and J are TRBV6-5 and TRBJ1-6; the match to TRBD1 covers 7 bases. The receptor's source is a man at least 80 years old with acute or convalescent COVID-19. The DNA for the CDR3 is TGTGCCAGCAGCGGGACAGCCTATAATTCACCCCTCCACTTT. This codes for CASSGTAYNSPLHF.